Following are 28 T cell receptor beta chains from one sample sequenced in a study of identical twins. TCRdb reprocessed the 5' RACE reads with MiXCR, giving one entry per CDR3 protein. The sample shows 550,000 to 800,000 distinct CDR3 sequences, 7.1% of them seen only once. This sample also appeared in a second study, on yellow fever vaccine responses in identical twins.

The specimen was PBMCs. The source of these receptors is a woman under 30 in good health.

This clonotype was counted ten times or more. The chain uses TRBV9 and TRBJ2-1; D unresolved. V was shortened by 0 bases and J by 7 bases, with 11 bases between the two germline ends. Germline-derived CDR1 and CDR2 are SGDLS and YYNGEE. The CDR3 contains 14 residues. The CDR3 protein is CASSVEGFGNEQFF. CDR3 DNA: TGTGCCAGCAGCGTAGAAGGGTTCGGTAATGAGCAGTTCTTC.

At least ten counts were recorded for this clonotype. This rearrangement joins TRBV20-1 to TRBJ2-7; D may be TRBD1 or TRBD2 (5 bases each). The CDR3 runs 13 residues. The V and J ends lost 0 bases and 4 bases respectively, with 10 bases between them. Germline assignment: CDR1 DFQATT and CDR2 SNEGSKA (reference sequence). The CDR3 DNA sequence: TGCAGTGCTAGAGAGAGGGGCTTATACGAGCAGTACGTC. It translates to CSARERGLYEQYV.

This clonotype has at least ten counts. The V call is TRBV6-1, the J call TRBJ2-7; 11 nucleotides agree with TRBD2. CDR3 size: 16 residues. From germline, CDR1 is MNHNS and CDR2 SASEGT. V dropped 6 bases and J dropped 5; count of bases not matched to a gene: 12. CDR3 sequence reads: CASSLMYSGRVDEQYF. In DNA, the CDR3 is TGTGCCAGCAGCCTCATGTATAGCGGGAGGGTCGACGAGCAGTACTTC.

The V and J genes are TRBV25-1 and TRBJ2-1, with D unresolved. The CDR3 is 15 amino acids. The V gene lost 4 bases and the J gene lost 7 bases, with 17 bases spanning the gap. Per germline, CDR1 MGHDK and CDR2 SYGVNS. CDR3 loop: CASSGALHMDNEQFF. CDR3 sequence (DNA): TGTGCCAGCAGTGGCGCTCTCCATATGGATAATGAGCAGTTCTTC.

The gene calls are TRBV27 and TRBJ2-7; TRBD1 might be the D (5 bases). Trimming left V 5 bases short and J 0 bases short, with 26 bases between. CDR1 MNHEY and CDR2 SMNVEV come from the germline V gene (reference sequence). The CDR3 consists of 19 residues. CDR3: CASSPNPSYRKRSSYEQYV. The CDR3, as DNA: TGTGCCAGCAGTCCAAACCCTTCCTACAGGAAACGAAGCTCCTACGAGCAGTACGTC.

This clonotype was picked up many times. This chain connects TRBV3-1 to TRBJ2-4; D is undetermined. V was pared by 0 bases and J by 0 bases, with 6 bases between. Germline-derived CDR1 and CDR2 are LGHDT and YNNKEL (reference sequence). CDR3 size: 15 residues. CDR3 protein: CASSQETIAKNIQYF. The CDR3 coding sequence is TGTGCCAGCAGCCAAGAAACCATAGCCAAAAACATTCAGTACTTC. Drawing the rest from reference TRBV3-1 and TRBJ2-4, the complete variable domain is DTAVSQTPKYLVTQMGNDKSIKCEQNLGHDTMYWYKQDSKKFLKIMFSYNNKELIINETVPNRFSPKSPDKAHLNLHINSLELGDSAVYFCASSQETIAKNIQYFGAGTRLSVL.

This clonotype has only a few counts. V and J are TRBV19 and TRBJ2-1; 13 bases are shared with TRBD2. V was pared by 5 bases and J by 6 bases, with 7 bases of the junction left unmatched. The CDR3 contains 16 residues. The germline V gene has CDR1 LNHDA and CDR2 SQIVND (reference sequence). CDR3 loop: CASSLTSGGSSNEQFF. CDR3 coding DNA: TGTGCCAGTAGTCTGACTAGCGGGGGGTCTTCCAATGAGCAGTTCTTC.

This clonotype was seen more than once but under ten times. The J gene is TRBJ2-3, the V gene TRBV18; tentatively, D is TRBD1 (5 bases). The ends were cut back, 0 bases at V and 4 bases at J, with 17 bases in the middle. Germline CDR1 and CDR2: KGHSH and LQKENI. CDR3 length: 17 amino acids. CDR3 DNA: TGTGCCAGCTCACCACCGGGGCGGCGAGCCCCCGCAGATACGCAGTATTTT. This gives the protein CASSPPGRRAPADTQYF.

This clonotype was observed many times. CDR3 bases: TGCGCCAGCCGGTGGGACAGTCAACGTGGGACCCAGTACTTC. As protein: CASRWDSQRGTQYF. This rearrangement joins TRBV4-1 to TRBJ2-5; TRBD1 agrees at 7 bases. The V gene's germline CDR1 is MGHRA and CDR2 YSYEKL. J was trimmed by 7 bases and V by 8 bases; bases with no gene match: 13. The CDR3 is 14 amino acids.

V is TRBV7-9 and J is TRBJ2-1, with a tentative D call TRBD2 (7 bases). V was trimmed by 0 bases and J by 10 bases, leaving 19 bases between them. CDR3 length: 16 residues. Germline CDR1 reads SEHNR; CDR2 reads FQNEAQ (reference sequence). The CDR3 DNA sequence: TGTGCCAGCAGCTTAGCGGGGCAAAGGGGGGGGAGCGAGCAGTTCTTC. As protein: CASSLAGQRGGSEQFF.

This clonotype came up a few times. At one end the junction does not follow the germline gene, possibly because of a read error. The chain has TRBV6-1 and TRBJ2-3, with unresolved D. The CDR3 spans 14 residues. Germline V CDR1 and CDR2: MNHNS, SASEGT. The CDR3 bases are TGTGCCAGCTGTGAGAATCACCCCACAGATACGCAGTATTTT. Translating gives CASCENHPTDTQYF.

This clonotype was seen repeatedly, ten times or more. CDR3 coding DNA: TGTGCCAGCAGCAGAATAGCGGGTGGAGGGGAGCAGTTCTTC. Translated, it gives CASSRIAGGGEQFF. This rearrangement joins TRBV11-3 to TRBJ2-1; TRBD2 matches 7 bases. The J segment lost 10 bases and the V segment lost 5 bases, leaving 11 bases of the junction unmatched. CDR1 is SGHNT, CDR2 YENEEA, per germline. This CDR3 spans 14 amino acids.

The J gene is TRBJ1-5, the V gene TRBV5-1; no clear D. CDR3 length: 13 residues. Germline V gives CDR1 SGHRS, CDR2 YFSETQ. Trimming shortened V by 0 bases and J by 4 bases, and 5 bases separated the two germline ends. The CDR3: CASSLAQNQPQHF. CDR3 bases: TGCGCCAGCAGCTTGGCCCAAAATCAGCCCCAGCATTTT.

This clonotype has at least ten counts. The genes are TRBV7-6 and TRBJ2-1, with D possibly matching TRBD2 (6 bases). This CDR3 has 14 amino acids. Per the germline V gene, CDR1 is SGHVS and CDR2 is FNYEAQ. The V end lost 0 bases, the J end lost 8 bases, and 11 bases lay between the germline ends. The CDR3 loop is CASSLAGGLDEQFF. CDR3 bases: TGTGCCAGCAGCTTAGCGGGAGGCCTCGATGAGCAGTTCTTC.

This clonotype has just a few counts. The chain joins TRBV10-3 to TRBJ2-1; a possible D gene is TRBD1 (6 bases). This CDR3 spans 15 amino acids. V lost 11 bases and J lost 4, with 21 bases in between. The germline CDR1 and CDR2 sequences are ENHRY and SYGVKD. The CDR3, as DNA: TGTGCCGCAGAGACGCAGGGGCTTTTGTACAATGAGCAGTTCTTC. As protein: CAAETQGLLYNEQFF.

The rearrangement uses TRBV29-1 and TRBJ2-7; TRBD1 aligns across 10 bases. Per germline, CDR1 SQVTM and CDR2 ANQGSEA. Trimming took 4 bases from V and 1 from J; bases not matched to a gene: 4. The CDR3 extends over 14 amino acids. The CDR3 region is CSVGGTGESYEQYF. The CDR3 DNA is TGCAGCGTTGGAGGGACAGGGGAGTCCTACGAGCAGTACTTC.

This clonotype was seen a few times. CDR3 coding DNA: TGTGCCAGCACCCCGACCGGGAGTAACGAGCAGTACTTC. Amino acids: CASTPTGSNEQYF. The rearrangement joins TRBV28 to TRBJ2-7, with D possibly TRBD2 on 6 matching bases. This CDR3 has 13 amino acids. Germline CDR1 is MDHEN and CDR2 is SYDVKM. Trimming removed 7 bases from V and 5 bases from J, with 15 bases in between.

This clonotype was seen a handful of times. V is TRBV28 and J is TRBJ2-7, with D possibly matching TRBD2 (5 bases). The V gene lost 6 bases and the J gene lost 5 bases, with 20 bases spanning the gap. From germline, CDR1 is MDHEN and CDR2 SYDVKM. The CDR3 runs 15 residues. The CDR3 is CASSPARKKADEQYF. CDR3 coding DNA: TGTGCCAGCAGCCCCGCTCGGAAAAAAGCGGACGAGCAGTACTTC. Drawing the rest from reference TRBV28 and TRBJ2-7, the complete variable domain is DVKVTQSSRYLVKRTGEKVFLECVQDMDHENMFWYRQDPGLGLRLIYFSYDVKMKEKGDIPEGYSVSREKKERFSLILESASTNQTSMYLCASSPARKKADEQYFGPGTRLTVT.

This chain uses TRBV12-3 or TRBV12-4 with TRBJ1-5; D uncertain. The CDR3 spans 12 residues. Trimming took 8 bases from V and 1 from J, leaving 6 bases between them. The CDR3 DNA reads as TGTGCCAGCGCCGGAAGCAATCAGCCCCAGCATTTT. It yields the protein CASAGSNQPQHF.

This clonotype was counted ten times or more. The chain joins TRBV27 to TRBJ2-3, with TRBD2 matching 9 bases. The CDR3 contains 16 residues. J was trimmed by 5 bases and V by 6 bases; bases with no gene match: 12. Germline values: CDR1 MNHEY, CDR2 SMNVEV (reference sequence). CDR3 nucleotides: TGTGCCAGCAGGCCTTGGGTGCGGGGGGGCGTAGATACGCAGTATTTT. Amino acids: CASRPWVRGGVDTQYF.

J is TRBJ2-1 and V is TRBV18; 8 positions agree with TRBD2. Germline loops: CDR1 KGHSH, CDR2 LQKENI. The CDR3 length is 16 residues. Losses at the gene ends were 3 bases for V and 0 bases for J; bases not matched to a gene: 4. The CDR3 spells CASSPRAGGSYNEQFF. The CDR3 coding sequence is TGTGCCAGCTCACCCCGGGCGGGAGGCTCCTACAATGAGCAGTTCTTC.

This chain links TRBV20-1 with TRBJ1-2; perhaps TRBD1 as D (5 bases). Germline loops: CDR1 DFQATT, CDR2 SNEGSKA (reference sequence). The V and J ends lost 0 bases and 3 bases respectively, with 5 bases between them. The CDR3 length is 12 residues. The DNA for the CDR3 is TGCAGTGCTAGAGAGGGGGACTATGGCTACACCTTC. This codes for CSAREGDYGYTF.

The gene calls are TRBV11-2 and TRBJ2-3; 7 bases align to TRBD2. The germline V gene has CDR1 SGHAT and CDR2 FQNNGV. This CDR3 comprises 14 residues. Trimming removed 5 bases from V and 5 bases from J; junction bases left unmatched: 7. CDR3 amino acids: CASSQAGNRDTQYF. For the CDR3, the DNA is TGTGCCAGCAGCCAAGCGGGAAACAGAGATACGCAGTATTTT.

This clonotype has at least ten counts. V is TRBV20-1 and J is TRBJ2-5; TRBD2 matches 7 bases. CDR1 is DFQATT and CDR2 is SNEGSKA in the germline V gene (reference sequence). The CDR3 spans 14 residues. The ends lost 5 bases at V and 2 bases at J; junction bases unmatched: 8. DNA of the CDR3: TGCAGTGCTTCTAGCGCTAGCGGACAAGAGACCCAGTACTTC. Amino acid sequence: CSASSASGQETQYF.

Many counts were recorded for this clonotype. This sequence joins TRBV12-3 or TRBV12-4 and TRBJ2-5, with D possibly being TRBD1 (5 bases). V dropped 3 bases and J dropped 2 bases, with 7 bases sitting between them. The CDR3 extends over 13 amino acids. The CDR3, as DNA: TGTGCCAGCAGTTTTAACAGGCAAGAGACCCAGTACTTC. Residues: CASSFNRQETQYF.

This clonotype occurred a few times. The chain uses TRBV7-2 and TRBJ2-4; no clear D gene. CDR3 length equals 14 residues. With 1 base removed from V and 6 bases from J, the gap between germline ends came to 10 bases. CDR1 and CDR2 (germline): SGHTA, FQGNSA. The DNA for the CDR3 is TGTGCCAGCAGCTTAGGTCCGGGTGGAAACATTCAGTACTTC. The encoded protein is CASSLGPGGNIQYF.

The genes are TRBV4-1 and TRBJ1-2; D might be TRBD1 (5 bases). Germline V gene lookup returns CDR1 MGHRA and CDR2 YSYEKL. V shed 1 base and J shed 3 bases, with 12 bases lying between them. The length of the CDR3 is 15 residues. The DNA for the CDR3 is TGCGCCAGCAGCCAAGCGCAACAGGAGTACTATGGCTACACCTTC. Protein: CASSQAQQEYYGYTF.

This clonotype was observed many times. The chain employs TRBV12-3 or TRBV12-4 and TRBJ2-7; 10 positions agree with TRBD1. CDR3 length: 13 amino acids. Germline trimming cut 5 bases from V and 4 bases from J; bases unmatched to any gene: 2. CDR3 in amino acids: CASSKGQGYEQYF. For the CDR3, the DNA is TGTGCCAGCAGTAAGGGACAGGGGTACGAGCAGTACTTC.